Below are 12 T cell receptor beta chains sequenced from a single sample in a study of CD8+ T cells in alopecia areata (dated by TCRdb to between 2017 and 2018). Library prep was done by the immunoSEQ multiplex PCR assay. RNA was extracted from all samples and reverse transcribed into cDNA, which served as template for TCR sequencing. Drawn from immuneACCESS, this table holds only the in-frame rearrangements with V and J called that TCRdb kept. Clones are partly lost; checked studies trace under half to an unresolved V gene and leave the rest unexplained. This sample holds under 15,000 clones; around 60% were observed only once. Roughly 21% of the sample is in the top ten clones. Peripheral blood and lesional scalp punch biopsies were obtained from patients with alopecia areata. The sample taken for sequencing was skin. These receptors were taken from a human donor with alopecia areata.

The chain couples TRBV18 to TRBJ1-2; the match to TRBD1 covers 7 bases. Germline CDR1 reads KGHSH; CDR2 reads LQKENI. The V gene end was trimmed by 1 base and the J gene end by 6 bases; junction bases not matched to a gene: 17. The CDR3 totals 18 residues. The CDR3 protein is CASSPLTDRPPISHGYTF. The CDR3 region has the DNA TGTGCCAGCTCACCACTAACGGACAGGCCCCCGATATCCCATGGCTACACCTTC.

The chain carries TRBV30 and TRBJ1-3; tentative D call: TRBD1 (5 bases). The CDR3 runs to 13 residues. Germline V CDR1 and CDR2: GTSNPN, SVGIG (reference sequence). V gave up 5 bases and J gave up 0 bases, with 8 bases separating them. CDR3 bases: TGTGCCTGGGGGGGAAACTCTGGAAACACCATATATTTT. As protein: CAWGGNSGNTIYF.

The rearrangement joins TRBV4-2 to TRBJ1-5; possibly TRBD1 for D (5 bases). This CDR3 comprises 17 residues. V was clipped by 0 bases and J by 4 bases, with 16 bases between them. Germline V lookup: CDR1 LGHNA, CDR2 YNFKEQ. The CDR3: CASSQEGRIRANQPQHF. For the CDR3, the DNA is TGTGCCAGCAGCCAAGAGGGACGGATCAGAGCTAATCAGCCCCAGCATTTT.

This rearrangement joins TRBV7-9 to TRBJ2-1; TRBD2 aligns across 7 bases. Per the germline V gene, CDR1 is SEHNR and CDR2 is FQNEAQ (reference sequence). The CDR3 spans 14 residues. V dropped 5 bases and J dropped 2; count of bases not matched to a gene: 3. CDR3 coding DNA: TGTGCCAGCAGCCCTAGCGGAGCCTACAATGAGCAGTTCTTC. The encoded protein is CASSPSGAYNEQFF.

This clone was counted a few times. The chain recombines TRBV5-1 with TRBJ2-7; D remains unclear. Germline-derived CDR1 and CDR2 are SGHRS and YFSETQ. This CDR3 comprises 14 residues. Deletions cut 0 bases from V and 4 bases from J, with 11 bases between. The CDR3: CASSLEPPTYEQYF. The CDR3 DNA reads as TGCGCCAGCAGCTTGGAACCTCCGACTTACGAGCAGTACTTC.

This clone was seen a few times. DNA of the CDR3: TGTGCCAGCAGCTTAGCGCGGGTTCGGACCCAGTACTTC. Protein: CASSLARVRTQYF. The chain recombines TRBV7-2 with TRBJ2-5; D is perhaps TRBD2 (5 bases). Germline-derived CDR1 and CDR2 are SGHTA and FQGNSA. V was clipped by 0 bases and J by 7 bases, with 9 bases between them. The CDR3 contains 13 residues.

This clone came up a few times. The J gene is TRBJ1-2, the V gene TRBV10-2; 7 bases are shared with TRBD1. CDR3 length equals 15 residues. V lost 4 bases, J lost 0 bases, and 5 bases stayed unmatched. Germline values: CDR1 WSHSY, CDR2 SAAADI. CDR3 in DNA: TGCGCCAGCAGTGGCCTAGGGACAGCTAACTATGGCTACACCTTC. Translated, it gives CASSGLGTANYGYTF.

The chain uses TRBV25-1 and TRBJ2-5; D gene unclear. The CDR3 consists of 15 residues. V lost 5 bases and J lost 5, with 18 bases in between. Germline lookup yields CDR1 MGHDK and CDR2 SYGVNS. The CDR3 DNA reads as TGTGCCAGCAGTCTCCTGGGTAGGGTAGAGGAGACCCAGTACTTC. As protein: CASSLLGRVEETQYF. Full variable domain (outside the CDR3, taken from reference TRBV25-1 and TRBJ2-5): EADIYQTPRYLVIGTGKKITLECSQTMGHDKMYWYQQDPGMELHLIHYSYGVNSTEKGDLSSESTVSRIRTEHFPLTLESARPSHTSQYLCASSLLGRVEETQYFGPGTRLLVL.

V and J are TRBV5-4 and TRBJ2-1, with 7 bases fitting TRBD2. Unmatched junction bases numbered 3, after V lost 0 bases and J lost 3 bases. The CDR3 is 15 residues long. The germline V gene has CDR1 SGHNT and CDR2 YYREEE (reference sequence). DNA of the CDR3: TGTGCCAGCAGCTTGGTGTCTAGCGGCTACAATGAGCAGTTCTTC. This sequence encodes CASSLVSSGYNEQFF.

The chain has TRBV6-6 and TRBJ2-4; D possibly corresponds to TRBD2 (5 bases). The CDR3 is 12 residues long. Germline V gene lookup returns CDR1 MNHNY and CDR2 SVGAGI (reference sequence). V lost 5 bases and J 8 bases, leaving 10 bases between the germline ends. The CDR3 sequence is CASSRGLYIQYF. As DNA, the CDR3 is TGTGCCAGCAGTCGTGGACTCTACATTCAGTACTTC.

The chain links TRBV11-1 to TRBJ2-5; unclear D gene. Deletions cut 2 bases from V and 3 bases from J, with 4 bases between. Per germline, CDR1 SGHAT and CDR2 FQDESV (reference sequence). There are 12 residues in the CDR3. CDR3 nucleotide sequence: TGTGCCAGCAGCTTACAGAAAGAGACCCAGTACTTC. Translation: CASSLQKETQYF.

The gene calls are TRBV7-2 and TRBJ1-3; 9 positions match TRBD1. V dropped 5 bases and J dropped 1; count of bases not matched to a gene: 6. The length of the CDR3 is 16 residues. The germline CDR1 and CDR2 sequences are SGHTA and FQGNSA. CDR3 coding DNA: TGTGCCAGCAGCCTCATGACAGGGGGTTCTGGAAACACCATATATTTT. It translates to CASSLMTGGSGNTIYF.